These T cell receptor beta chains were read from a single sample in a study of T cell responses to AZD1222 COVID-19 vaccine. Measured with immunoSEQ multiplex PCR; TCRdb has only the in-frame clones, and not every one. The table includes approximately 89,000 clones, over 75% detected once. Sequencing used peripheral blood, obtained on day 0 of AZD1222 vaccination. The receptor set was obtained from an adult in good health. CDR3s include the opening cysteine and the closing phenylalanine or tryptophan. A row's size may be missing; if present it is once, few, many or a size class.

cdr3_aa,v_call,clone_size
CASSPRGNSPLHF,TRBV3-1/TRBV3-2,-
CASSALGVGYTF,TRBV9,-
CAIRGQGVNQPQHF,TRBV10-3,-
CASSSRRLAPRETQYF,TRBV7-8,-
CASSYSIISNQPQHF,TRBV6-2/TRBV6-3,-
CASSQLESIQETQYF,TRBV5-4,-
CASSYRTVYGYTF,TRBV6-2/TRBV6-3,-
CASSPATSGGDTQYF,TRBV6-2/TRBV6-3,-
CASSEAWTANYGYTF,TRBV6-1,-
CASSHSTGDYGYTF,TRBV6-5,-
CASSDPRGPRREQYF,TRBV2,few
CASSSISGSRKLFF,TRBV6-2/TRBV6-3,-
CAWTGSYNSPLHF,TRBV30,-
CASAILGETQYF,TRBV12-3/TRBV12-4,-
CASSRAGEGAFF,TRBV2,-
CASSLEWTSGATDTQYF,TRBV5-1,-
CSASRPPTGSHNSPLHF,TRBV20-1,once
CASSRTSGGVGELFF,TRBV5-4,-
CASSLGVGMNTDTQYF,TRBV7-9,-
CATLGAGNSPLHF,TRBV28,-
CASSSPGTGGDHQETQYF,TRBV19,-
CASSNFYEQYF,TRBV6-2/TRBV6-3,once
CASSLDRDYEQYF,TRBV4-1,-
CSVAYINTDTQYF,TRBV29-1,-
CASHAGQGIRNTIYF,TRBV28,-
CASSVVAGGLETQYF,TRBV9,-
CASSETIGTNEKLFF,TRBV6-1,-
CASSPTTDYGYTF,TRBV7-9,few
CASGLGQGSYNEQFF,TRBV12-5,-
CASSRQGAFLQLFF,TRBV19,-
CASGRLAGGIGELFF,TRBV10-2,once
CASSYSDSQEGQPQHF,TRBV6-7,-
CASSVALGTGIEKLFF,TRBV9,once
CASSQDRERTEAFF,TRBV3-1/TRBV3-2,-
CASSLVRLVGGTDTQYF,TRBV11-2,-
CASSQESSGDHEQYF,TRBV4-1,medium-sized
CASRVDRENSPLHF,TRBV6-5,-
CASSQGGGSGNEQFF,TRBV4-3,-
CASSRGRGADQPQHF,TRBV7-8,-
CASNIGQGAQPQHF,TRBV19,few
CASSENTGELFF,TRBV25-1,few
CASRGQGMANTEAFF,TRBV6-4,-
CASSLDRNREAFF,TRBV11-2,-
CASKDRGGIVDIQYF,TRBV19,-
CASSLTGDEQYF,TRBV7-9,-
CASSQALAGGRPYEQYF,TRBV3-1/TRBV3-2,-
CASSNQGRNEQFF,TRBV19,-
CASKRGGQPQHF,TRBV19,few
CASSIGLGGYNEQFF,TRBV19,-
CASSQDRKNSPLHF,TRBV18,few
CASSQGSEWTEAFF,TRBV4-1,-
CASSKKIGGNTDTQYF,TRBV19,once
CASSEVTNQPQHF,TRBV6-1,-
CASSRHRGSNEKLFF,TRBV7-8,-
CASSQDWVLGSYEQYF,TRBV4-1,-
CASSRITPSEAFF,TRBV12-3/TRBV12-4,-
CASSQWGQGDYGYTF,TRBV4-3,-
CASSLRGSNQPQHF,TRBV3-1/TRBV3-2,-
CASSQYPTKGNEQFF,TRBV3-1/TRBV3-2,-
CASLGASYEQYF,TRBV11-3,once